This T cell receptor (beta chain) was identified in a study of CD8+CD57+ T cells in acquired aplastic anemia. About the research overall: Sorted CD4+ and CD8+ cells yielded DNA averaging approximately 3 ug. General study findings and limits: CD8+ Simpson's diversity in patients was not significantly different from that in controls. Patients had twenty-nine CD8+ CDR3 sequences in common with controls (the shared set).

Genomic DNA constituted the template upon which TCR beta VDJ and CDR3 profiling was performed. One entry per CDR3 protein, called by TCRdb with MiXCR from the reads. This sample carries 150,000 or so distinct CDR3 sequences, less than 50% of them seen once, and the ten largest clones take 2.5% to 4%. V gave up 0 bases and J gave up 0 bases; unmatched junction bases: 2. The CDR3 is made up of 16 amino acids. Germline CDR1 and CDR2: SGHRS and YFSETQ. This clonotype was found many times. Its antigen remains unidentified. Selection for sequencing was limited to patients who had shown CD8+CD57+ cell expansion by flow cytometry. Patients were untreated when blood was sampled.

What was sequenced was sorted CD4+, CD8+, or CD8+CD57+ T cells (not recorded which) from PBMCs. The receptor was derived from a human donor with aplastic anemia. V gene TRBV5-1 combines with J gene TRBJ1-1; TRBD1 matches at 10 bases. DNA of the CDR3: TGCGCCAGCAGCTTGGGACAGGGGGCAATGAACACTGAAGCTTTCTTT. This sequence encodes CASSLGQGAMNTEAFF.